This T cell receptor (beta chain) originates from a study of T cell responses to AZD1222 COVID-19 vaccine. Turning to the study itself: Pooling was applied to second doses at about 4 or about 12 weeks.

This clone was observed a single time. CDR3 size: 15 residues. Only in-frame clones appear in the TCRdb table, and some are missing; sequencing was by immunoSEQ multiplex PCR. Among roughly 170,000 clones, around 90% were seen once, and the ten largest hold around 3%. Sequencing was performed on peripheral blood, taken on day 0 of AZD1222 vaccination. The sequence was obtained from an adult in good health. This chain links TRBV21-1 with TRBJ1-2; the table's D call, TRBD1, has no DNA check behind it. TRBV21-1 counts as a pseudogene. The DNA for the CDR3 is TGTGCCAGCAGCAAAGCATCAGGCAGGGGCTATGGCTACACCTTC. This encodes CASSKASGRGYGYTF.